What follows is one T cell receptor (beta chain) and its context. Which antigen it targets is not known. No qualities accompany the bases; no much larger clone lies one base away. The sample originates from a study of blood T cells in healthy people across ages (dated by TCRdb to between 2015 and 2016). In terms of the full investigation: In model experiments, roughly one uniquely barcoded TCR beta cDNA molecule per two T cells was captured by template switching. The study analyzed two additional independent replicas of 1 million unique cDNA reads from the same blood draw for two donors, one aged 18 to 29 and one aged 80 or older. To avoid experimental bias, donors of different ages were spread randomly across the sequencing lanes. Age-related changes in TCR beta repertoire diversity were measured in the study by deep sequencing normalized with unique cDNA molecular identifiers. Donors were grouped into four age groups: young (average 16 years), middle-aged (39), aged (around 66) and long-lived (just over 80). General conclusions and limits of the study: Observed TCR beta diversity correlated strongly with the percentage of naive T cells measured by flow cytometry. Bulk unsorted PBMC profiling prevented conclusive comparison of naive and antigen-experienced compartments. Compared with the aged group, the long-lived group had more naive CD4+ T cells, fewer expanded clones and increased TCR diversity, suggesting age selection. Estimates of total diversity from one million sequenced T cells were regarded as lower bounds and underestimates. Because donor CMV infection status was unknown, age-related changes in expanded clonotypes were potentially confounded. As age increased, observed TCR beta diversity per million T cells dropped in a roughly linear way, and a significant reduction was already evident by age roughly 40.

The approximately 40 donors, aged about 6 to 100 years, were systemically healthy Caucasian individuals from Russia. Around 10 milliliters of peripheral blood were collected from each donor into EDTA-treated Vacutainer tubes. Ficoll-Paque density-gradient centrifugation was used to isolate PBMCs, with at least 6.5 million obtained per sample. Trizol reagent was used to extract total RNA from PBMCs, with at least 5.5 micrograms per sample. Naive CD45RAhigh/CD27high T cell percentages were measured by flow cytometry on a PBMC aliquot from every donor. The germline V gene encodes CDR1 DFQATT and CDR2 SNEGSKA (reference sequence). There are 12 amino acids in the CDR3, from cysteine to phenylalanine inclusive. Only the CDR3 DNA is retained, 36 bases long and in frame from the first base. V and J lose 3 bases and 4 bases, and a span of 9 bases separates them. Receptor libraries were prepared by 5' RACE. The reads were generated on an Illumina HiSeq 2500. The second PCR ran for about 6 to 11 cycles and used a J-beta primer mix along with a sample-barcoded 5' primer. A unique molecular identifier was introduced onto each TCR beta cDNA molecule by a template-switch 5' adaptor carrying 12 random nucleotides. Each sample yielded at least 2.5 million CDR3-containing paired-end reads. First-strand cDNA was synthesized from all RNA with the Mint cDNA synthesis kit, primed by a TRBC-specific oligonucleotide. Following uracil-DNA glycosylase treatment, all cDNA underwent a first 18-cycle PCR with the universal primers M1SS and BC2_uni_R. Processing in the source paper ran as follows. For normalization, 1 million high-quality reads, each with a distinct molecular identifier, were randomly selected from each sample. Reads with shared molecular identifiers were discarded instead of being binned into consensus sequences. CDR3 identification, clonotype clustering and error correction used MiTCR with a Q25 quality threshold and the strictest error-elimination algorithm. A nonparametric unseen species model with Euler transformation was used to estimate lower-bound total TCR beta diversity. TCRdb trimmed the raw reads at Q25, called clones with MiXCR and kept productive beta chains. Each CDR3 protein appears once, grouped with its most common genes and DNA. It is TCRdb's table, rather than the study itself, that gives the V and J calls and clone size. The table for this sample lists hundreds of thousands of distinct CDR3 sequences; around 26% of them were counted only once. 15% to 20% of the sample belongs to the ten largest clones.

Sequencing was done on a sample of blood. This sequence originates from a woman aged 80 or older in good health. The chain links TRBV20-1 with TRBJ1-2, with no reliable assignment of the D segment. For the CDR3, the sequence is CSASRRSYGYTF. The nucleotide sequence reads TGCAGTGCTAGTCGCAGATCCTATGGCTACACCTTC.